Below, 11 T cell receptor beta chains from the same sample are listed, as sequenced in a study of Tregs in tolerant kidney transplant recipients. The data were produced by immunoSEQ multiplex PCR, yet TCRdb's version contains in-frame clones alone and is incomplete. The table has roughly 99,000 clones, approximately 93% seen once; the top ten hold about 0.45%. The sequencing used CD4+ T cells from blood, collected before the transplant. The receptor set was obtained from a human donor who received a combined kidney and bone marrow transplant.

This rearrangement joins TRBV9 to TRBJ2-3, with 10 positions matching TRBD2. There are 16 residues in the CDR3. In germline, CDR1 is SGDLS, CDR2 YYNGEE. The ends lost 0 bases at V and 8 bases at J; junction bases unmatched: 9. CDR3 amino acids: CASSVGLAGGQVTQYF. The CDR3 bases are TGTGCCAGCAGCGTAGGGTTAGCGGGAGGACAAGTTACGCAGTATTTT.

This rearrangement joins TRBV4-3 to TRBJ2-7, with 11 positions matching TRBD2. Germline CDR1 reads LGHNA; CDR2 reads YSLEER. With V trimmed by 2 bases and J by 2 bases, 23 bases remained unmatched. The CDR3 totals 22 residues. The DNA for the CDR3 is TGCGCCAGCAGCCAATACCCCCGGCCGGGACTAGCGGCCGTTCAGGGAGCCTACGAGCAGTACTTC. Translation: CASSQYPRPGLAAVQGAYEQYF.

The chain carries TRBV19 and TRBJ1-5; D is undetermined. The CDR3 is made up of 13 amino acids. The germline V and J ends were trimmed by 4 bases and 0 bases, with 4 bases remaining between them. Per germline, CDR1 LNHDA and CDR2 SQIVND (reference sequence). CDR3 amino acids: CASSTGSNQPQHF. For the CDR3, the DNA is TGTGCCAGTAGTACGGGTAGCAATCAGCCCCAGCATTTT.

In DNA form, the CDR3 reads TGTGCCAGCAGTTTAATCCTGGGGGCGAGGAGCAATCAGCCCCAGCATTTT. It yields the protein CASSLILGARSNQPQHF. The chain has TRBV28 and TRBJ1-5; D might be TRBD1 (6 bases). The CDR3 loop spans 17 amino acids. The germline V gene has CDR1 MDHEN and CDR2 SYDVKM. Trimming cost V 2 bases and J 1 base, with 15 bases left between them.

The chain is built from TRBV28 and TRBJ1-6, with D possibly being TRBD1 (6 bases). CDR3 length equals 14 residues. The V end lost 4 bases, the J end lost 9 bases, and 13 bases lay between the germline ends. Germline-derived CDR1 and CDR2 are MDHEN and SYDVKM. The CDR3 nucleotides read TGTGCCAGCAGTTCTCAGGGGTGGGGTTCACCCCTCCACTTT. This sequence encodes CASSSQGWGSPLHF.

The chain employs TRBV5-5 and TRBJ2-3; D is unclear. V was cut by 2 bases and J by 3 bases, with 4 bases left in between. Germline assignment: CDR1 SGHKS and CDR2 YYEKEE (reference sequence). The CDR3 loop spans 12 amino acids. The DNA for the CDR3 is TGTGCCAGCAGCTTACGGACAGATACGCAGTATTTT. Protein sequence: CASSLRTDTQYF.

V usage is TRBV19 and J usage is TRBJ1-5; a possible D gene is TRBD1 (5 bases). V gave up 4 bases and J gave up 2 bases, with 9 bases separating them. The CDR3 is 14 amino acids. The germline CDR1 and CDR2 sequences are LNHDA and SQIVND (reference sequence). The CDR3 loop reads CASSTGFGNQPQHF. DNA of the CDR3: TGTGCCAGTAGTACAGGGTTTGGCAATCAGCCCCAGCATTTT.

The V and J genes are TRBV11-3 and TRBJ2-1; TRBD2 aligns across 13 bases. The CDR3 has 16 amino acids. Unmatched junction bases numbered 9, after V lost 5 bases and J lost 8 bases. The germline gives CDR1 SGHNT, CDR2 YENEEA. This CDR3 is CASSKGLAGVVDEQFF. The CDR3 DNA sequence: TGTGCCAGCAGCAAAGGACTAGCGGGAGTAGTGGATGAGCAGTTCTTC.

This rearrangement joins TRBV10-1 to TRBJ2-2; perhaps TRBD2 as D (5 bases). V lost 6 bases and J 3 bases, leaving 17 bases between the germline ends. The CDR3 spans 16 residues. Germline-derived CDR1 and CDR2 are WNHNN and SYGVQD (reference sequence). The CDR3 reads CASREARSDYTGELFF. Written as DNA, the CDR3 is TGCGCCAGCAGGGAAGCGAGATCGGACTACACCGGGGAGCTGTTTTTT.

This clone was recorded only once. The chain uses TRBV5-4 and TRBJ2-3, with 7 bases fitting TRBD2. Trimming at V came to 3 bases and at J to 5 bases, leaving 9 bases not matched to a gene. The CDR3 sequence is 15 residues long. The V gene's germline CDR1 is SGHNT and CDR2 YYREEE (reference sequence). As DNA, the CDR3 is TGTGCCAGCAGCTCCGAGGGCGGGAGAAGAGATACGCAGTATTTT. This translates into CASSSEGGRRDTQYF.

The chain is built from TRBV7-2 and TRBJ1-3; 7 bases fit TRBD1. CDR3 length equals 15 residues. Losses at the gene ends were 4 bases for V and 2 bases for J; bases not matched to a gene: 5. Germline loops: CDR1 SGHTA, CDR2 FQGNSA. For the CDR3, the DNA is TGTGCCAGCAGCTCACAGGGGTCCGCTGGAAACACCATATATTTT. It encodes CASSSQGSAGNTIYF.